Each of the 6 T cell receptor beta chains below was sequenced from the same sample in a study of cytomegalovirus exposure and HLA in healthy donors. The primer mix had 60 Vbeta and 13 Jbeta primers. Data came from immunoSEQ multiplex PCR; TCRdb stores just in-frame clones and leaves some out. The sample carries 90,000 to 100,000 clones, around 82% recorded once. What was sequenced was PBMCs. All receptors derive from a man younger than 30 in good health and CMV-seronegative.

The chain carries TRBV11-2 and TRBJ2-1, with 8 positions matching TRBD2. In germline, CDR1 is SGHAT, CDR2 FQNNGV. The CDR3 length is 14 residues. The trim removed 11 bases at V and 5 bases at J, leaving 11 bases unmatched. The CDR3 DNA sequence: TGTGCCTCACACGTCGGGGGGGCCAACAATGAGCAGTTCTTC. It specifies CASHVGGANNEQFF.

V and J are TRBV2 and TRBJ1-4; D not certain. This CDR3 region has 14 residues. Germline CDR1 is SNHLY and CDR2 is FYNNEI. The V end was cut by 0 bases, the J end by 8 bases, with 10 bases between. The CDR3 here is CASSEARQSEKLFF. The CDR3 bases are TGTGCCAGCAGTGAAGCGCGGCAGAGCGAAAAACTGTTTTTT.

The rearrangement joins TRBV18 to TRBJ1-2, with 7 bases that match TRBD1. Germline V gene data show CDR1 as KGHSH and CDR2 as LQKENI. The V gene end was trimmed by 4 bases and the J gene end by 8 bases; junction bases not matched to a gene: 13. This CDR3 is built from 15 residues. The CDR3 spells CASSLSGTALVGYTF. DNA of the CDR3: TGTGCCAGCTCACTGTCCGGGACAGCACTCGTAGGCTACACCTTC.

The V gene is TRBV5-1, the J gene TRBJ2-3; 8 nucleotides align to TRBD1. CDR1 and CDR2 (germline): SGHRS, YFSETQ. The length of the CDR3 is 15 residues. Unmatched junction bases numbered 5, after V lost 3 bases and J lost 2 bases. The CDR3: CASSSPGQDTDTQYF. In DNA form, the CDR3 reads TGCGCCAGCAGCTCCCCGGGACAGGACACAGATACGCAGTATTTT.

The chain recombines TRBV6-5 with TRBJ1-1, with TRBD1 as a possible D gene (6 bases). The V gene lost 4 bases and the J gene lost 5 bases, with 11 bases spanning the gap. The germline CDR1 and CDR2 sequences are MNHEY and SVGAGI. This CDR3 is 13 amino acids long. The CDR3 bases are TGTGCCAGCAGTTCAGGGGCGAGGACTGAAGCTTTCTTT. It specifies CASSSGARTEAFF.

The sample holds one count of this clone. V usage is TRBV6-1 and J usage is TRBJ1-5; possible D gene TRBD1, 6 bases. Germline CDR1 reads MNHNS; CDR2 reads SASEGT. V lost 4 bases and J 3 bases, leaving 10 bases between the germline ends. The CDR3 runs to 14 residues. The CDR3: CASSVRQVNQPQHF. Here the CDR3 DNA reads TGTGCCAGCAGTGTTAGACAGGTCAATCAGCCCCAGCATTTT.